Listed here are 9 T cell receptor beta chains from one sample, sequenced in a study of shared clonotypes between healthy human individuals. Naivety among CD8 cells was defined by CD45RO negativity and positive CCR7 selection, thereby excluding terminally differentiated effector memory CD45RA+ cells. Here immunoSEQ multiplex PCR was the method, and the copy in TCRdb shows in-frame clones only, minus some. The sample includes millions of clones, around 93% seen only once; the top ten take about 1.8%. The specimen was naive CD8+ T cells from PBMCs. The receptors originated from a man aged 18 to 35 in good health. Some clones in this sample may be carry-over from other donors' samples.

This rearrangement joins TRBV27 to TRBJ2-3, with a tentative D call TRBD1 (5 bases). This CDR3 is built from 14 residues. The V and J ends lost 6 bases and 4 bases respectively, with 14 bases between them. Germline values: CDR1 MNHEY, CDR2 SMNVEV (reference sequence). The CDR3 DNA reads TGTGCCAGCAGCAGTATAGGGGCGGCAGATACGCAGTATTTT. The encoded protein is CASSSIGAADTQYF.

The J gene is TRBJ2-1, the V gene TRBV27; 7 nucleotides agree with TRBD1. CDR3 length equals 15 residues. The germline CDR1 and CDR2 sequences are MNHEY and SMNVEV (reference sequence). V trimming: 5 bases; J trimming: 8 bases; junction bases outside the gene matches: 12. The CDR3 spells CASSLRQGEVHEQFF. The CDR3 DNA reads TGTGCCAGCAGTCTGCGACAGGGTGAAGTCCATGAGCAGTTCTTC.

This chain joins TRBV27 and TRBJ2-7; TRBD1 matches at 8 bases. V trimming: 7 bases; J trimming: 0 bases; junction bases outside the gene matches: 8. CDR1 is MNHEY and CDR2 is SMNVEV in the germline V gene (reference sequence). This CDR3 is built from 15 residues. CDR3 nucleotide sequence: TGTGCCAGCACGAAAACAGGGGGGCTCTCCTACGAGCAGTACTTC. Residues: CASTKTGGLSYEQYF.

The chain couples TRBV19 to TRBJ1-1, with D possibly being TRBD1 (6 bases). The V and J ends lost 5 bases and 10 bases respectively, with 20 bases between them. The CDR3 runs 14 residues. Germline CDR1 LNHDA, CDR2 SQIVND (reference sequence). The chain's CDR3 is CASSPRGGPRRAFF. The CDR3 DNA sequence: TGTGCCAGTAGTCCTCGAGGGGGGCCGAGGCGAGCTTTCTTT.

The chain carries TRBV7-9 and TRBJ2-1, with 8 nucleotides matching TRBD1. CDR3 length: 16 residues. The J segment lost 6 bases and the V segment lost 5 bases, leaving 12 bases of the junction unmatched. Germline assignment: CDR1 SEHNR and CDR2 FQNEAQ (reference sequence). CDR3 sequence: CASSPAQGAAFNEQFF. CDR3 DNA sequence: TGTGCCAGCAGCCCGGCCCAGGGGGCGGCTTTCAATGAGCAGTTCTTC.

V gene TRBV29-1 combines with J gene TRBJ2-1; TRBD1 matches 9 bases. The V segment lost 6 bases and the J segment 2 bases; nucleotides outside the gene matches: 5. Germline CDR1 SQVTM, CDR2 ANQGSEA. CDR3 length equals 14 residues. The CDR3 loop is CSVTDRGPYNEQFF. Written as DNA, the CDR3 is TGCAGCGTGACGGACAGGGGACCCTACAATGAGCAGTTCTTC.

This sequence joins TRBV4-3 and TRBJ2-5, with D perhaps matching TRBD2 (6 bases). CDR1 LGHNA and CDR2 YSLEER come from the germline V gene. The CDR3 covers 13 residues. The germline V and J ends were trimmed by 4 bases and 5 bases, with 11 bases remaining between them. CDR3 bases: TGCGCCAGCAGCCGGGGGGAGAGCGAGACCCAGTACTTC. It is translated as CASSRGESETQYF.

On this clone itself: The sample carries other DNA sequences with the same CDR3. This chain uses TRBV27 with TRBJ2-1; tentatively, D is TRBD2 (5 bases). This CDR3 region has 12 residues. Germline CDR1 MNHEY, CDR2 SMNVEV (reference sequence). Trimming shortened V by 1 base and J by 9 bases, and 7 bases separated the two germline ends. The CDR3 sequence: CASSLLRGEQFF. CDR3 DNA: TGTGCCAGCAGTTTATTACGGGGTGAGCAGTTCTTC.

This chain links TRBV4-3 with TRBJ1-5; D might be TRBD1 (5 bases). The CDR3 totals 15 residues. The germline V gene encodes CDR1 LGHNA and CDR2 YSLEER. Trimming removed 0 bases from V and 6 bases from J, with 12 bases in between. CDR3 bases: TGCGCCAGCAGCCAAGATGAAGGGGCTGCTCAGCCCCAGCATTTT. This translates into CASSQDEGAAQPQHF.